This is a list of T cell receptor beta chains from one sample in a study of T cell responses to AZD1222 COVID-19 vaccine. Assay: immunoSEQ multiplex PCR; the TCRdb copy retains only in-frame clones and omits some. The sample lists 160,000 or so clones, 80% to 95% occurring once. This specimen was peripheral blood, taken on day 0 of AZD1222 vaccination. These receptors originate from an adult in good health. Both conserved end residues are trimmed from each CDR3. Fields, in order: V gene, J gene, CDR3 protein.

v_call: TRBV5-1
j_call: TRBJ2-1
cdr3_aa: ASSSLAGVSNEQF

v_call: TRBV11-2
j_call: TRBJ1-4
cdr3_aa: ASSVYRGSEKLF

v_call: TRBV19
j_call: TRBJ1-1
cdr3_aa: ASSLRQGNTEAF

v_call: TRBV28
j_call: TRBJ2-7
cdr3_aa: ASSLGGQEQY

v_call: TRBV19
j_call: TRBJ2-3
cdr3_aa: ASRLAASIDTQY

v_call: TRBV4-2
j_call: TRBJ2-7
cdr3_aa: ASSQGLDTYEQY

v_call: TRBV10-3
j_call: TRBJ2-1
cdr3_aa: AISGLAGAFSYNEQF

v_call: TRBV4-2
j_call: TRBJ2-7
cdr3_aa: ASSQVAGMGEYEQY

v_call: TRBV3-1/TRBV3-2
j_call: TRBJ2-6
cdr3_aa: ASTHRQGRAGANVLT

v_call: TRBV11-2
j_call: TRBJ2-3
cdr3_aa: ASSVSGRASRDTQY

v_call: TRBV10-3
j_call: TRBJ1-3
cdr3_aa: AISPDISGNTIY

v_call: TRBV6-5
j_call: TRBJ2-7
cdr3_aa: ASSSLAAGSEQY

v_call: TRBV24-1
j_call: TRBJ2-1
cdr3_aa: ATSGSGLAENEQF

v_call: TRBV7-9
j_call: TRBJ2-1
cdr3_aa: ASSLAGTGNEQF

v_call: TRBV5-1
j_call: TRBJ2-2
cdr3_aa: ASSLGGDPGELF

v_call: TRBV6-5
j_call: TRBJ2-2
cdr3_aa: ASSRVGELF

v_call: TRBV9
j_call: TRBJ2-1
cdr3_aa: ASSVLTGHYNEQF

v_call: TRBV4-2
j_call: TRBJ2-5
cdr3_aa: ASSHPGGQETQY

v_call: TRBV5-1
j_call: TRBJ2-1
cdr3_aa: ASSTSTGSDEQF

v_call: TRBV24-1
j_call: TRBJ2-5
cdr3_aa: ATSDPWAETQY

v_call: TRBV5-1
j_call: TRBJ1-2
cdr3_aa: ASSLGQGLIGEGYT

v_call: TRBV2
j_call: TRBJ2-7
cdr3_aa: ASTLGPSYEQY

v_call: TRBV27
j_call: TRBJ2-1
cdr3_aa: ASSYLGQSYNEQF

v_call: TRBV19
j_call: TRBJ1-1
cdr3_aa: ASQPRGRMENTEAF

v_call: TRBV5-1
j_call: TRBJ1-5
cdr3_aa: ASSFSGGENQPQH

v_call: TRBV5-1
j_call: TRBJ1-2
cdr3_aa: ASSSTGYYGYT

v_call: TRBV4-1
j_call: TRBJ2-3
cdr3_aa: ASSHGPDTQY

v_call: TRBV5-4
j_call: TRBJ2-4
cdr3_aa: ASSLDSLVQY

v_call: TRBV2
j_call: TRBJ2-2
cdr3_aa: ASSEAHGLGELF

v_call: TRBV28
j_call: TRBJ2-7
cdr3_aa: ASSRGSYEQY

v_call: TRBV18
j_call: TRBJ1-2
cdr3_aa: ASSDPTGSFYGYT

v_call: TRBV14
j_call: TRBJ1-1
cdr3_aa: ASSHLGQAILAEAF

v_call: TRBV19
j_call: TRBJ2-1
cdr3_aa: ASSIIGSDEQF

v_call: TRBV7-3
j_call: TRBJ2-6
cdr3_aa: ASSSGPGANVLT

v_call: TRBV5-5
j_call: TRBJ2-7
cdr3_aa: ASSPSGGHSYEQY

v_call: TRBV19
j_call: TRBJ2-1
cdr3_aa: ASRSYNEQF

v_call: TRBV6-2/TRBV6-3
j_call: TRBJ2-1
cdr3_aa: ASSYFGLADYNEQF

v_call: TRBV3-1/TRBV3-2
j_call: TRBJ2-7
cdr3_aa: ASSRGGTYEQY

v_call: TRBV11-2
j_call: TRBJ1-1
cdr3_aa: ASSLTAMNTEAF

v_call: TRBV10-2
j_call: TRBJ2-7
cdr3_aa: ASSAGEATYEQY

v_call: TRBV4-1
j_call: TRBJ2-5
cdr3_aa: ASSQGPRLKETQY

v_call: TRBV11-3
j_call: TRBJ2-1
cdr3_aa: ASSLASMREQF

v_call: TRBV28
j_call: TRBJ1-1
cdr3_aa: ASRSQGAGNTEAF

v_call: TRBV19
j_call: TRBJ2-1
cdr3_aa: ASQTTSSYNEQF

v_call: TRBV19
j_call: TRBJ1-2
cdr3_aa: ASREGGYGYT

v_call: TRBV24-1
j_call: TRBJ1-2
cdr3_aa: ATSGGGAPNYGYT

v_call: TRBV7-2
j_call: TRBJ2-5
cdr3_aa: ASSSAPVGSQRY

v_call: TRBV19
j_call: TRBJ1-5
cdr3_aa: ASTENGRFSQPQH

v_call: TRBV24-1
j_call: TRBJ2-5
cdr3_aa: ATSEGTGAQETQY

v_call: TRBV19
j_call: TRBJ2-7
cdr3_aa: ASSISPGIGYEQY

v_call: TRBV28
j_call: TRBJ2-1
cdr3_aa: ASSPSVGANEQF

v_call: TRBV5-4
j_call: TRBJ1-3
cdr3_aa: ASSLEAAGNTIY

v_call: TRBV7-9
j_call: TRBJ1-6
cdr3_aa: ASSSQGGGRDNSPLH

v_call: TRBV5-1
j_call: TRBJ2-5
cdr3_aa: ASSIWTGETQY

v_call: TRBV10-3
j_call: TRBJ1-2
cdr3_aa: AISGSGGRDGYT

v_call: TRBV11-2
j_call: TRBJ2-5
cdr3_aa: ASSWPREGFETQY

v_call: TRBV15
j_call: TRBJ1-1
cdr3_aa: ATSRDLVSVGTEAF

v_call: TRBV5-8
j_call: TRBJ1-2
cdr3_aa: ASSLDPGSYT

v_call: TRBV19
j_call: TRBJ2-2
cdr3_aa: ASSIVGGTGELF